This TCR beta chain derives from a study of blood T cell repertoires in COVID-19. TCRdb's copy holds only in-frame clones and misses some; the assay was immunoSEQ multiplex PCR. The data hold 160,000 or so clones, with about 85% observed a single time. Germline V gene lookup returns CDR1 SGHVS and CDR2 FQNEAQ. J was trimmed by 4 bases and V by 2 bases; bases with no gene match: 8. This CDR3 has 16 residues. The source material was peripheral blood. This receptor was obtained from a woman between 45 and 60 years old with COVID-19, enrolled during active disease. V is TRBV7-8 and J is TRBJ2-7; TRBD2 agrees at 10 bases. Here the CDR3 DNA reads TGTGCCAGCAGCTTATCGGCTAGCGGGGGCACGTACGAGCAGTACTTC. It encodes CASSLSASGGTYEQYF.